This T cell receptor beta chain came from a study of blood T cell repertoires in COVID-19. About the study: Specimens from acute and convalescent COVID-19 originated in the United States, Italy and Spain. PBMCs, B-cell-depleted T cells, or T cells were the source of the cDNA or gDNA that made up the material.

This CDR3 is 14 amino acids long. The V end was cut by 8 bases, the J end by 0 bases, with 11 bases between. CDR1 and CDR2 (germline): MRHNA, SNTAGT. TCRdb keeps only in-frame clones here, not all; method: immunoSEQ multiplex PCR. The profile shows around 52,000 clones, roughly 80% of them singletons. This clone came up a few times. The sample comprised peripheral blood. The receptor's source is a woman between 55 and 75 years old with acute or convalescent COVID-19. This sequence joins TRBV6-4 and TRBJ1-3; tentatively, D is TRBD1 (5 bases). The CDR3 here is CASPRVASGNTIYF. CDR3 DNA sequence: TGTGCCAGCCCCAGGGTAGCCTCTGGAAACACCATATATTTT.